Reported below is one T cell receptor beta chain. The CDR3 is 15 amino acids. V gave up 0 bases and J gave up 7 bases, with 16 bases separating them. The germline CDR1 and CDR2 sequences are SGHRS and YFSETQ. The record originates from a study of blood T cell repertoires in COVID-19. Study background: Specimens from acute and convalescent COVID-19 originated in the United States, Italy and Spain.

Some clones are missing from TCRdb's copy, which holds only in-frame ones; the method was immunoSEQ multiplex PCR. The sample shows 300,000 to 350,000 clones, about 90% of them seen only once. The sequenced sample consisted of PBMCs or T cells enriched from blood (not recorded which). The source of this sequence is a young woman with acute COVID-19. The genes are TRBV5-1 and TRBJ2-5; TRBD2 is a possible D gene (6 bases). The CDR3 is CASSLGAIAATTQYF. The CDR3 coding sequence is TGCGCCAGCAGCTTGGGGGCCATAGCGGCTACGACCCAGTACTTC.